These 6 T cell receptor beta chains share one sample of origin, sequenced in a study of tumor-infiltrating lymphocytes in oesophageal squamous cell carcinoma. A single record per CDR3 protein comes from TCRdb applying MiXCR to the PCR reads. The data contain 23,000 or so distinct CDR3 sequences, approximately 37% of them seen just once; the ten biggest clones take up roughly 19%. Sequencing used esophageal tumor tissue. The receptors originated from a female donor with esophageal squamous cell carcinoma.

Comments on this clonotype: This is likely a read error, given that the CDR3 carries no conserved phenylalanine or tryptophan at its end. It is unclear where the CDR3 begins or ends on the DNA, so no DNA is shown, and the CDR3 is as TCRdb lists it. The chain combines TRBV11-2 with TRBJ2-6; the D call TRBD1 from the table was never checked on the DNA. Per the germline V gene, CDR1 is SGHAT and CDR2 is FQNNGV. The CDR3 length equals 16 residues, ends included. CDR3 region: CASSGGSGANVLTFGN.

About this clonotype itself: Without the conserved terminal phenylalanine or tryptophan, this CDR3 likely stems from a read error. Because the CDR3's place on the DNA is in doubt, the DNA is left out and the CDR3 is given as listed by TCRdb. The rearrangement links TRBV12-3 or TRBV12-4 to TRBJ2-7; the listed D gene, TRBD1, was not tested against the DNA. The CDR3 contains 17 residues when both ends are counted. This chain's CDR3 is CASSVTGSLNYGYTFGS.

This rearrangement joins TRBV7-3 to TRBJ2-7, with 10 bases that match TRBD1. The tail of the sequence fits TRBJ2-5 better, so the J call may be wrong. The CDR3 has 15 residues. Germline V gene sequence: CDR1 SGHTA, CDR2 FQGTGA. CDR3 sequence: CASSPTGGTQETQYF. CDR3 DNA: TGTGCCAGCAGCCCGACAGGGGGCACGCAAGAGACCCAGTACTTC.

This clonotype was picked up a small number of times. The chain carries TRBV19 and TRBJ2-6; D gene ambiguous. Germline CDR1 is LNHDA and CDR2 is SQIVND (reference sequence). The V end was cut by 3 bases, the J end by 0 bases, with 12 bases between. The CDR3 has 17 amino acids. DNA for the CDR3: TGTGCCAGTAGTATTCGCCGGGCCCGCTCTGGGGCCAACGTCCTGACTTTC. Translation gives CASSIRRARSGANVLTF. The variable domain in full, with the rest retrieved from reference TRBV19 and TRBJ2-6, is DGGITQSPKYLFRKEGQNVTLSCEQNLNHDAMYWYRQDPGQGLRLIYYSQIVNDFQKGDIAEGYSVSREKKESFPLTVTSAQKNPTAFYLCASSIRRARSGANVLTFGAGSRLTVL.

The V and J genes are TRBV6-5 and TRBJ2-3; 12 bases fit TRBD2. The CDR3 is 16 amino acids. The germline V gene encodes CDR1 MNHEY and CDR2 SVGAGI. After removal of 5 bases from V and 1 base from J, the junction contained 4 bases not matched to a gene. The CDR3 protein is CASSPRLAGGTDTQYF. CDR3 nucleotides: TGTGCCAGCAGTCCCCGACTAGCGGGAGGCACAGATACGCAGTATTTT.

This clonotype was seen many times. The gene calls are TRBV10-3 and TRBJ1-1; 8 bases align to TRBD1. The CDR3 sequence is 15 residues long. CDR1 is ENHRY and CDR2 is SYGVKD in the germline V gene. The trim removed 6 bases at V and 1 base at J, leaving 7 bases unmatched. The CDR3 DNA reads TGTGCCATCAGATTCACAGGGGGGGAGAACACTGAAGCTTTCTTT. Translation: CAIRFTGGENTEAFF.